This note documents a single TCR beta chain sequence. This specimen belongs to a study of T cell changes during pregnancy in multiple sclerosis. This table comes from immunoSEQ multiplex PCR, and its TCRdb copy is limited to in-frame clones, with some not included. The repertoire has tens of thousands of clones, roughly 90% of them found once; the top ten carry about 3%. The sample was CD8+ T cells from peripheral blood mononuclear cells, taken in the second trimester of pregnancy. This receptor was taken from a female donor with multiple sclerosis, enrolled in a pregnancy study.

CDR3 protein: CASSPDSRAPYEQYF. As DNA, the CDR3 is TGTGCCAGCTCACCCGACTCGAGGGCCCCCTACGAGCAGTACTTC. The chain combines TRBV18 with TRBJ2-7; D possibly corresponds to TRBD2 (5 bases). Germline CDR1 is KGHSH and CDR2 is LQKENI. Deletions cut 3 bases from V and 2 bases from J, with 14 bases between. The CDR3 loop spans 15 amino acids. The whole variable domain, remainder taken from reference TRBV18 and TRBJ2-7, is NAGVMQNPRHLVRRRGQEARLRCSPMKGHSHVYWYRQLPEEGLKFMVYLQKENIIDESGMPKERFSAEFPKEGPSILRIQQVVRGDSAAYFCASSPDSRAPYEQYFGPGTRLTVT.